The clone carrying this TCR beta chain came up many times. Antigen specificity is unknown. Indicated time point: pre-sensitization, week 0. Treatment defined: therapeutic diphenylcyclopropenone sensitization with weekly scalp DPC. The template was total RNA from unfractionated whole blood. The data derive from a study of human T cells and chemical hapten exposure. Study-wide points: TCRs above 1 in 1000 frequency did not change with DPC sensitization.

V lost 1 base to trimming and J lost 0 bases, with 9 bases between them. Germline V CDR1 and CDR2: LNHNV, YYDKDF (reference sequence). The CDR3 is 15 residues long. MiXCR was run by TCRdb on the RACE reads, yielding one entry per CDR3 protein. Of approximately 52,000 distinct CDR3 sequences listed, about 9% are singletons. The sequence derives from a middle-aged woman with alopecia areata. Some clones in this sample may be carry-over from other donors' samples. The rearrangement uses TRBV15 and TRBJ1-2; maybe TRBD1 (5 bases). Specimen: whole blood, collected in connection with sensitization to the hapten diphenylcyclopropenone (DPC). The CDR3 DNA sequence: TGTGCCACCAGCAGAGCCGGCAGGGCTAACTATGGCTACACCTTC. It codes for CATSRAGRANYGYTF.